The T cell receptor beta chain under discussion was sequenced for a study of T cell responses to AZD1222 COVID-19 vaccine. Measured with immunoSEQ multiplex PCR; TCRdb has only the in-frame clones, and not every one. The data contain approximately 150,000 clones, around 89% of them singletons. Source: peripheral blood, taken on day 0 of AZD1222 vaccination. The TCR sequence derives from an adult in good health.

CDR3 DNA sequence: TGCAGCGTTGACAGTAGTTGGGACAGGGATGAGGGTGGCTACACCTTC. Translation gives CSVDSSWDRDEGGYTF. This sequence joins TRBV29-1 and TRBJ1-2; the match to TRBD1 covers 9 bases. J gave up 7 bases and V 3 bases, and 15 bases lay outside the gene matches. CDR3 size: 16 residues. In germline, CDR1 is SQVTM, CDR2 ANQGSEA. Supplemented by reference TRBV29-1 and TRBJ1-2, the full variable domain reads SAVISQKPSRDICQRGTSLTIQCQVDSQVTMMFWYRQQPGQSLTLIATANQGSEATYESGFVIDKFPISRPNLTFSTLTVSNMSPEDSSIYLCSVDSSWDRDEGGYTFGSGTRLTVV.